This T cell receptor (beta chain) was captured in a study of T cells in Graves' hyperthyroidism and ophthalmopathy (dated 2019 in TCRdb). In the study overall: Peripheral blood was collected at initial diagnosis, before any treatment. After blood sampling, hyperthyroidism patients were treated with methimazole at a starting dose of 30 mg daily, and ophthalmopathy patients were treated with high-dose intravenous methylprednisolone. In addition, the study compared T-cell repertoires in thyroid tissue and in blood from roughly six Graves' hyperthyroidism patients. A discovery cohort of roughly 100 patients, about 40 with Graves' ophthalmopathy and fewer than 65 with stable Graves' hyperthyroidism, was used to find distinguishing TCR V-J signatures. According to the paper, TCR Vbeta CDR3 sequencing was carried out on approximately 140 peripheral blood samples, which came from approximately 43 ophthalmopathy, about 75 hyperthyroidism and 17 progressor patients. The approximately 98 discovery patients were randomly divided into training and test sets at a 7:3 ratio. Prospective prediction of ophthalmopathy was tested in an independent validation cohort consisting of roughly 20 hyperthyroidism patients and approximately 16 patients who later progressed to ophthalmopathy. General findings and caveats noted by the study authors: Most expanded thyroid clonotypes (frequency above 0.001) were also detected in blood, suggesting blood repertoires may reflect thyroid immune responses. During validation, the model predicted progression to ophthalmopathy a median of around six months ahead of onset, with 70.59% sensitivity and 72% to 80% specificity. A model built on a 13 V-J signature distinguished ophthalmopathy from stable hyperthyroidism, reaching about 89% sensitivity and about 81% specificity in cross-validation and 80%/75% in testing. Sample size was not statistically predetermined, and blinding of investigators to group allocation was not performed.

This clonotype was counted a few times. The antigen this receptor binds is unknown. One base away there is no much larger clone; base qualities are not given. The TCR beta CDR3 regions were amplified from RNA transcripts. The TCR CDR3 was subjected to a first round of RT-PCR using the HTBI primer set and the Qiagen OneStep RT-PCR kit. Libraries were constructed in a second round of multiplex PCR, after which size selection and purification were carried out. Paired-end sequencing of the libraries was performed with 100 bp reads on an Illumina HiSeq2000. The study's processing was this. SOAPnuke was used to process the raw data, throwing out any read that contained adapters or uncalled bases, had a mean Phred below 15, or lacked an exact constant-primer or identifier match. COPE v1.2.5 was used to merge high-quality paired reads, and clonotypes were defined as unique nucleotide sequences. Clonotypes were aligned to IMGT TRBV, TRBD and TRBJ reference segments using MiTCR v1.1. The analysis included only V-J combinations with a frequency above 0.0001, which together covered around 99% of the repertoires. A TCS score was defined as the ratio of F50 (clonal expansion) to E x V (chaos), with BLOSUM62-based TCRdist applied between CDR3 peptides within each V-J. Welch's t-statistics and random forest reduced just over 500 V-J features to 13, which were used in a naive Bayes classifier (R e1071). The public reads were quality trimmed at Q25 with fastp and then assembled into clones with MiXCR by TCRdb, keeping productive beta chains. When rows share a CDR3 protein, they turn into one entry using the most common DNA and genes. The V and J calls and clone size come from TCRdb's table, not from the authors' own analysis. This sample gives around 570,000 distinct CDR3 sequences in total; roughly 21% of them show up just once. About 50% of the sample belongs to the ten largest clones.

Trimming costs V 1 base and J 3 bases, and their ends lie 7 bases apart. The CDR3 holds 13 amino acids from the cysteine to the phenylalanine. The kept DNA is CDR3 alone, 39 bases in frame from the first base. The germline V gene encodes CDR1 KGHSH and CDR2 LQKENI. Ophthalmopathy patients had moderately to severely active disease, with a Clinical Activity Score of 3 or more, a NOSPECS grade of 4 or more, and a disease duration of less than 3 months. Patients with uncontrolled infections, other autoimmune diseases, pregnancy or lactation were excluded. Diagnoses were established on the basis of clinical symptoms, serum thyroxine and TRAb, thyroid ultrasound, and orbital computed tomography. PBMCs were isolated from about 9.1 ml of fresh peripheral blood by Ficoll-Paque density gradient centrifugation. Total RNA was extracted with Trizol reagent, and quality was checked on an Agilent 2100 Bioanalyzer.

This receptor was taken from a man aged 35 to 55 with Graves' ophthalmopathy. Sequenced material: blood. The chain is encoded by TRBV18 joined to TRBJ2-7; the D gene cannot be named for sure. This receptor carries the CDR3 CASSPLGLYEQYF. The DNA reads TGTGCCAGCTCACCACTGGGCCTCTACGAGCAGTACTTC.